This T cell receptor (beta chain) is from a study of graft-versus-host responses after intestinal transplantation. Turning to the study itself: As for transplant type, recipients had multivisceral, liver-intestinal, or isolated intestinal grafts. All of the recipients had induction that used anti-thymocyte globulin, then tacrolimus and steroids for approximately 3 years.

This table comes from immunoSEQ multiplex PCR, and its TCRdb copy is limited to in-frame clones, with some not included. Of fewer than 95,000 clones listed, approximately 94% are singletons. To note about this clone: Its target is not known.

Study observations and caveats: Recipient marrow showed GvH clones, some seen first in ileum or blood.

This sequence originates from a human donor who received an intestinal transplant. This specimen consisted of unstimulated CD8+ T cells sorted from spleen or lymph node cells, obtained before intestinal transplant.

The CDR3 spells CASSYAGGRTGELFF. The CDR3, as DNA: TGTGCCAGCAGTTACGCAGGGGGCAGGACCGGGGAGCTGTTTTTT. The chain carries TRBV6-5 and TRBJ2-2, with 8 positions matching TRBD1. With 2 bases clipped from V and 5 bases from J, the junction kept 4 bases outside the gene matches. The germline gives CDR1 MNHEY, CDR2 SVGAGI. The CDR3 is 15 residues long.